Below are 31 T cell receptor beta chains sequenced from a single sample in a study of blood T cell repertoires in COVID-19. The method was immunoSEQ multiplex PCR; TCRdb's version includes in-frame clones alone and lacks a portion of them. The data show 250,000 to 300,000 clones, 85% to 90% seen once. The sample was PBMCs or T cells enriched from blood (not recorded which). The receptors were sampled from a young man who had recovered from COVID-19.

This chain joins TRBV6-5 and TRBJ1-4; 7 bases are a match to TRBD1. CDR1 is MNHEY, CDR2 SVGAGI, per germline. The CDR3 has 13 residues. V trimming: 5 bases; J trimming: 10 bases; junction bases outside the gene matches: 7. The CDR3 region is CASSIDRDGKLFF. CDR3 coding DNA: TGTGCCAGCAGTATTGACAGGGACGGAAAACTGTTTTTT.

The chain employs TRBV28 and TRBJ1-5; D gene unclear. Germline V lookup: CDR1 MDHEN, CDR2 SYDVKM. With 9 bases removed from V and 2 bases from J, the gap between germline ends came to 11 bases. The CDR3 loop spans 13 amino acids. The CDR3 is CASNSPGNQPQHF. The CDR3 nucleotides read TGTGCCAGTAACAGTCCAGGCAATCAGCCCCAGCATTTT.

The chain links TRBV9 to TRBJ2-5; 9 nucleotides line up with TRBD1. Per the germline V gene, CDR1 is SGDLS and CDR2 is YYNGEE. The CDR3 spans 15 residues. Losses at the gene ends were 1 base for V and 5 bases for J; bases not matched to a gene: 6. The CDR3 DNA reads as TGTGCCAGCAGCGTACGGACAGGGGATCGGGAGACCCAGTACTTC. It translates to CASSVRTGDRETQYF.

On this clone: The sample carries other DNA sequences with the same CDR3. The rearrangement links TRBV6-5 to TRBJ2-7; 8 positions agree with TRBD2. The CDR3 contains 14 residues. The germline CDR1 and CDR2 sequences are MNHEY and SVGAGI. The J segment lost 5 bases and the V segment lost 6 bases, leaving 9 bases of the junction unmatched. CDR3 bases: TGTGCCAGCAGCGTAGCGGGATATGACGACGAGCAGTACTTC. Residues: CASSVAGYDDEQYF.

As for this clone: This specimen includes other DNA sequences encoding the same CDR3. The chain links TRBV5-1 to TRBJ1-2; D uncertain. Per the germline V gene, CDR1 is SGHRS and CDR2 is YFSETQ. This CDR3 comprises 13 residues. With 0 bases removed from V and 2 bases from J, the gap between germline ends came to 5 bases. DNA of the CDR3: TGCGCCAGCAGCTTGGGCCAGAACTATGGCTACACCTTC. This encodes CASSLGQNYGYTF.

V usage is TRBV7-9 and J usage is TRBJ2-3, with 7 nucleotides matching TRBD1. This CDR3 has 12 amino acids. The germline V gene encodes CDR1 SEHNR and CDR2 FQNEAQ (reference sequence). CDR3 sequence reads: CADRAPTDTQYF. DNA of the CDR3: TGTGCTGACAGGGCCCCCACAGATACGCAGTATTTT. The whole variable domain, remainder taken from reference TRBV7-9 and TRBJ2-3, is DTGVSQNPRHKITKRGQNVTFRCDPISEHNRLYWYRQTLGQGPEFLTYFQNEAQLEKSRLLSDRFSAERPKGSFSTLEIQRTEQGDSAMYLCADRAPTDTQYFGPGTRLTVL.

The rearrangement joins TRBV2 to TRBJ1-2; a weak D match, TRBD1 (6 bases). Germline assignment: CDR1 SNHLY and CDR2 FYNNEI. V was cut by 4 bases and J by 6 bases, with 12 bases left in between. The CDR3 extends over 13 amino acids. CDR3 region: CASSGDTKDGYTF. The CDR3 nucleotides read TGTGCCAGCAGTGGGGACACAAAGGATGGCTACACCTTC.

The chain couples TRBV19 to TRBJ1-3; D gene uncertain. The CDR3 runs to 14 residues. Germline V gene lookup returns CDR1 LNHDA and CDR2 SQIVND (reference sequence). V lost 5 bases, J lost 0 bases, and 8 bases lay in between. CDR3: CASSFGVSGNTIYF. Here the CDR3 DNA reads TGTGCCAGTAGTTTCGGGGTCTCTGGAAACACCATATATTTT.

The gene calls are TRBV10-3 and TRBJ1-1; 7 bases agree with TRBD1. Per germline, CDR1 ENHRY and CDR2 SYGVKD. The CDR3 runs to 14 residues. Germline trimming cut 4 bases from V and 1 base from J; bases unmatched to any gene: 3. The DNA for the CDR3 is TGTGCCATCAGTGCGGGACAGACGAACACTGAAGCTTTCTTT. Residues: CAISAGQTNTEAFF.

The chain joins TRBV11-2 to TRBJ2-1; 7 positions agree with TRBD2. This CDR3 is built from 14 residues. Losses at the gene ends were 3 bases for V and 7 bases for J; bases not matched to a gene: 6. Germline V gene sequence: CDR1 SGHAT, CDR2 FQNNGV. This CDR3 reads CASSFSGSSNEQFF. The CDR3, as DNA: TGTGCCAGCAGCTTTAGCGGGTCGTCAAATGAGCAGTTCTTC.

The genes are TRBV10-1 and TRBJ1-4, with D possibly matching TRBD1 (6 bases). This CDR3 is built from 15 residues. Per the germline V gene, CDR1 is WNHNN and CDR2 is SYGVQD (reference sequence). V lost 3 bases and J lost 3, with 11 bases in between. DNA of the CDR3: TGCGCCAGCAGTGAACGCAGGGGTTCTAATGAAAAACTGTTTTTT. Translation gives CASSERRGSNEKLFF.

This clone was counted a single time. This chain links TRBV19 with TRBJ1-1, with a possible D match to TRBD1 (6 bases). CDR3 length equals 13 residues. The germline CDR1 and CDR2 sequences are LNHDA and SQIVND (reference sequence). Trimming left V 7 bases short and J 5 bases short, with 14 bases between. In DNA form, the CDR3 reads TGTGCCAGTACAGACAGGATTAAAACTGAAGCTTTCTTT. Its protein product is CASTDRIKTEAFF.

The chain is built from TRBV11-3 and TRBJ1-3; 8 nucleotides line up with TRBD1. CDR1 is SGHNT and CDR2 is YENEEA in the germline V gene. The CDR3 spans 16 residues. J lost 5 bases, V lost 5 bases, and 11 bases had no gene match. The CDR3 loop is CASSTKTRTGRNTIYF. The CDR3 DNA is TGTGCCAGCAGCACAAAAACTCGGACAGGGAGAAACACCATATATTTT.

This clone has just one count. V is TRBV30 and J is TRBJ1-5; TRBD1 agrees at 7 bases. CDR1 and CDR2 from the germline V gene are GTSNPN and SVGIG (reference sequence). The V gene end was trimmed by 2 bases and the J gene end by 6 bases; junction bases not matched to a gene: 7. This CDR3 is built from 14 residues. As DNA, the CDR3 is TGTGCCTGGAGTTCCCAGGGGGTCAGTCAGCCCCAGCATTTT. Translating gives CAWSSQGVSQPQHF.

The chain is built from TRBV10-3 and TRBJ2-4, with 7 bases identical to TRBD2. V was clipped by 2 bases and J by 2 bases; unmatched bases: 9. Germline CDR1 is ENHRY and CDR2 is SYGVKD. The CDR3 consists of 17 residues. The CDR3 coding sequence is TGTGCCATCAGTGAGGTGGGAAGCGGGACGTCCAAAAACATTCAGTACTTC. Translated: CAISEVGSGTSKNIQYF.

The chain links TRBV5-4 to TRBJ1-5; perhaps TRBD1 as D (6 bases). CDR3 length: 14 amino acids. The germline V and J ends were trimmed by 1 base and 3 bases, with 8 bases remaining between them. Germline V gene sequence: CDR1 SGHNT, CDR2 YYREEE (reference sequence). The chain's CDR3 is CASSLTGINQPQHF. CDR3 coding DNA: TGTGCCAGCAGCTTGACAGGGATCAATCAGCCCCAGCATTTT.

This clone was detected once. The chain has TRBV10-3 and TRBJ1-2; TRBD1 aligns across 7 bases. CDR1 is ENHRY, CDR2 SYGVKD, per germline. J was trimmed by 4 bases and V by 6 bases; bases with no gene match: 5. The CDR3 runs 13 residues. In DNA, the CDR3 is TGTGCCATCAGCGGACAGGAACCCTATGGCTACACCTTC. Protein sequence: CAISGQEPYGYTF.

There are a few counts of this clone. The chain has TRBV30 and TRBJ2-1; TRBD2 matches at 13 bases. The CDR3 sequence is 12 residues long. Germline V gene data show CDR1 as GTSNPN and CDR2 as SVGIG (reference sequence). With 2 bases clipped from V and 16 bases from J, the junction kept 5 bases outside the gene matches. The CDR3 coding sequence is TGTGCCTGGAGTCTACTAGCGGGAGGGCGCTTCTTC. It encodes CAWSLLAGGRFF.

In this sample, this clone turned up a few times. The chain is built from TRBV5-1 and TRBJ2-2; D possibly corresponds to TRBD2 (5 bases). The V end was cut by 0 bases, the J end by 6 bases, with 6 bases between. Germline CDR1 is SGHRS and CDR2 is YFSETQ. The CDR3 consists of 13 residues. The CDR3 region has the DNA TGCGCCAGCAGCTTGGACGGGGCCGGGGAGCTGTTTTTT. Encoded protein: CASSLDGAGELFF. Supplemented by reference TRBV5-1 and TRBJ2-2, the full variable domain reads KAGVTQTPRYLIKTRGQQVTLSCSPISGHRSVSWYQQTPGQGLQFLFEYFSETQRNKGNFPGRFSGRQFSNSRSEMNVSTLELGDSALYLCASSLDGAGELFFGEGSRLTVL.

The rearrangement uses TRBV19 and TRBJ2-7; TRBD1 agrees at 11 bases. Germline values: CDR1 LNHDA, CDR2 SQIVND (reference sequence). This CDR3 has 15 residues. V trimming: 5 bases; J trimming: 6 bases; junction bases outside the gene matches: 9. CDR3 bases: TGTGCCAGTAGTGCGGTTGGGACAGGGGGATCCGAGCAGTACTTC. Protein: CASSAVGTGGSEQYF.

V usage is TRBV7-9 and J usage is TRBJ2-3; D remains unclear. The CDR3 spans 16 residues. V lost 4 bases and J lost 4, with 18 bases in between. Per germline, CDR1 SEHNR and CDR2 FQNEAQ (reference sequence). CDR3 bases: TGTGCCAGCAGCTCCTTCAAATCCCCAGTTGCAGATACGCAGTATTTT. It is translated as CASSSFKSPVADTQYF.

Regarding this clone: At one end, the junction sequence differs from germline, possibly due to a read error. The chain joins TRBV28 to TRBJ2-3, with 9 bases fitting TRBD2. This CDR3 spans 15 amino acids. CDR1 MDHEN and CDR2 SYDVKM come from the germline V gene. The CDR3 loop is CASSLFSVSGRIRDF. CDR3 nucleotide sequence: TGTGCCAGCAGTTTATTCTCGGTGAGCGGGAGGATCCGCGATTTT.

The V and J genes are TRBV10-3 and TRBJ1-1; D ambiguous. Deletions cut 3 bases from V and 2 bases from J, with 7 bases between. This CDR3 contains 13 residues. Germline V CDR1 and CDR2: ENHRY, SYGVKD. The CDR3 spells CAISDEGNTEAFF. The CDR3 region has the DNA TGTGCCATCAGTGACGAGGGAAACACTGAAGCTTTCTTT.

V and J are TRBV12-3 or TRBV12-4 and TRBJ1-1; D is ambiguous. The CDR3 consists of 12 residues. The V end lost 2 bases, the J end lost 3 bases, and 4 bases lay between the germline ends. The CDR3 protein is CASSLQYTEAFF. The DNA of the CDR3 is TGTGCCAGCAGTTTACAGTACACTGAAGCTTTCTTT.

This clone was seen a handful of times. The chain links TRBV7-6 to TRBJ2-7; TRBD2 aligns across 11 bases. The V gene's germline CDR1 is SGHVS and CDR2 FNYEAQ. The trim removed 2 bases at V and 1 base at J, leaving 1 base unmatched. The CDR3 is made up of 15 amino acids. The CDR3 sequence is CASSLTSGRSYEQYF. In DNA, the CDR3 is TGTGCCAGCAGCTTAACTAGCGGGAGATCCTACGAGCAGTACTTC.

The rearrangement joins TRBV7-9 to TRBJ1-2; D not resolved. Germline values: CDR1 SEHNR, CDR2 FQNEAQ (reference sequence). The CDR3 covers 14 residues. V was cut by 8 bases and J by 5 bases, with 18 bases left in between. In DNA form, the CDR3 reads TGTGCCAGCTACGCTCATGGGCTTTTATATGGCTACACCTTC. It yields the protein CASYAHGLLYGYTF.

This clone has more than one count but fewer than ten. This chain links TRBV27 with TRBJ2-7; 8 bases map to TRBD1. CDR3 length: 15 residues. The J segment lost 3 bases and the V segment lost 7 bases, leaving 11 bases of the junction unmatched. Germline V gives CDR1 MNHEY, CDR2 SMNVEV (reference sequence). The CDR3 DNA reads TGTGCCAGCATCCAGAGGCGCAGGGGGCACTACGAGCAGTACTTC. It is translated as CASIQRRRGHYEQYF.

The chain uses TRBV19 and TRBJ1-1, with a weak D call TRBD1 (6 bases). The CDR3 spans 14 residues. CDR1 and CDR2 (germline): LNHDA, SQIVND (reference sequence). V was cut by 7 bases and J by 3 bases, with 15 bases left in between. CDR3 nucleotide sequence: TGTGCCAGTATCCTCCAGACAGGTCACACTGAAGCTTTCTTT. Translation gives CASILQTGHTEAFF.

This chain joins TRBV3-1 (or the pseudogene TRBV3-2) and TRBJ1-2; no clear D gene. V lost 1 base and J lost 7, with 7 bases in between. CDR3 length: 12 amino acids. Germline CDR1 LGHDT, CDR2 YNNKEL (reference sequence). The CDR3 here is CASSQVSGGYTF. As DNA, the CDR3 is TGTGCCAGCAGCCAAGTGTCGGGTGGCTACACCTTC.

This clone was recorded at least ten times. This sequence joins TRBV10-3 and TRBJ1-1; D ambiguous. This CDR3 is built from 13 residues. V dropped 8 bases and J dropped 3 bases, with 13 bases sitting between them. Germline V gives CDR1 ENHRY, CDR2 SYGVKD. The CDR3 sequence: CAIAFGEDTEAFF. In DNA, the CDR3 is TGTGCCATCGCGTTCGGGGAGGACACTGAAGCTTTCTTT.

The CDR3 region is CAWTSGNEQFF. The DNA for the CDR3 is TGTGCCTGGACCTCGGGGAATGAGCAGTTCTTC. The V gene is TRBV30, the J gene TRBJ2-1; D may be TRBD2 (5 bases). Trimming stripped 4 bases from V and 7 bases from J, with 8 bases between. Per germline, CDR1 GTSNPN and CDR2 SVGIG (reference sequence). The CDR3 totals 11 residues.